The 21 T cell receptor beta chains presented below share a single source sample, sequenced in a study of cytomegalovirus exposure and HLA in healthy donors. TCRdb's table, derived via immunoSEQ multiplex PCR, lists solely in-frame clones and lacks some. The sample holds about 170,000 clones, about 90% seen once. Sequenced input: PBMCs. The receptors stem from a woman in her twenties or thirties in good health and CMV-seronegative.

The rearrangement uses TRBV7-9 and TRBJ2-1; 7 bases fit TRBD2. The CDR3 has 14 residues. With V trimmed by 1 base and J by 8 bases, 5 bases remained unmatched. CDR1 is SEHNR, CDR2 FQNEAQ, per germline (reference sequence). CDR3 residues: CASSLVTTSHEQFF. The CDR3 DNA reads TGTGCCAGCAGCTTAGTTACGACTAGCCATGAGCAGTTCTTC.

This chain links TRBV15 with TRBJ2-7; D is tentatively TRBD1 or TRBD2 (5 bases each). The V gene's germline CDR1 is LNHNV and CDR2 YYDKDF (reference sequence). The CDR3 is made up of 16 amino acids. With 0 bases removed from V and 2 bases from J, the gap between germline ends came to 14 bases. This CDR3 is CATSRDIRDRAYEQYF. The CDR3 DNA is TGTGCCACCAGCAGAGATATAAGGGACCGCGCCTACGAGCAGTACTTC.

V usage is TRBV11-2 and J usage is TRBJ2-5, with TRBD1 as a possible D gene (6 bases). Trimming left V 5 bases short and J 5 bases short, with 12 bases between. This CDR3 region has 13 residues. Germline CDR1 SGHAT, CDR2 FQNNGV. The CDR3: CASSLDRSETQYF. The CDR3 DNA reads as TGTGCCAGCAGCCTCGACAGGAGCGAGACCCAGTACTTC.

The chain combines TRBV5-1 with TRBJ2-6; the match to TRBD1 covers 8 bases. The CDR3 covers 18 residues. Germline CDR1 and CDR2: SGHRS and YFSETQ. With 0 bases clipped from V and 0 bases from J, the junction kept 5 bases outside the gene matches. The CDR3 DNA follows: TGCGCCAGCAGCTTGGTTGACAGGGGTGACTCTGGGGCCAACGTCCTGACTTTC. This gives the protein CASSLVDRGDSGANVLTF.

The chain is built from TRBV29-1 and TRBJ1-1; TRBD1 is a possible D gene (5 bases). V was shortened by 6 bases and J by 1 base, with 21 bases between the two germline ends. Germline lookup yields CDR1 SQVTM and CDR2 ANQGSEA. The CDR3 extends over 16 amino acids. The CDR3 DNA is TGCAGCGTCGATCTCGAGTTGCGGGGACGGAACACTGAAGCTTTCTTT. Translating it yields CSVDLELRGRNTEAFF.

The chain couples TRBV7-7 to TRBJ2-7; 14 bases are shared with TRBD2. CDR3 length: 15 amino acids. Germline V lookup: CDR1 SSHAT, CDR2 FNYEAQ (reference sequence). The V and J ends lost 5 bases and 7 bases, in that order; junction bases with no gene match: 7. CDR3 sequence (DNA): TGTGCCAGCAGCCCCTGGACTAGCGGGAGGACAGAGCAGTACTTC. It translates to CASSPWTSGRTEQYF.

The DNA of the CDR3 is TGTGCCAGCGGCGGACCGACGGGAAATGAAAAACTGTTTTTT. Translation: CASGGPTGNEKLFF. This chain joins TRBV4-2 and TRBJ1-4; no reliable D call. Trimming stripped 8 bases from V and 5 bases from J, with 15 bases between. This CDR3 has 14 residues. Germline V gene sequence: CDR1 LGHNA, CDR2 YNFKEQ.

The V and J genes are TRBV5-4 and TRBJ2-3, with 10 nucleotides matching TRBD2. Germline assignment: CDR1 SGHNT and CDR2 YYREEE (reference sequence). The V and J ends lost 2 bases and 5 bases, in that order; junction bases with no gene match: 5. This CDR3 contains 15 residues. CDR3 nucleotides: TGTGCCAGCAGCTTAGCTAGCGGGGGTATAGATACGCAGTATTTT. It specifies CASSLASGGIDTQYF.

CDR3 in DNA: TGTGCCAGCAGCTTGAAGGGGACCACTGAAGCTTTCTTT. Translating it yields CASSLKGTTEAFF. V and J are TRBV7-2 and TRBJ1-1, with TRBD1 as a possible D gene (5 bases). Germline CDR1 reads SGHTA; CDR2 reads FQGNSA. V lost 3 bases to trimming and J lost 4 bases, with 9 bases between them. This CDR3 has 13 residues.

The chain has TRBV28 and TRBJ2-7; 7 positions match TRBD2. V shed 5 bases, J shed 2 bases, and the junction held 6 bases outside the gene matches. CDR3 length: 14 residues. The V gene's germline CDR1 is MDHEN and CDR2 SYDVKM. CDR3 in DNA: TGTGCCAGCAGTGGAGCGGGGACCCCCTACGAGCAGTACTTC. Translation gives CASSGAGTPYEQYF. Based on the CDR3 plus reference TRBV28 and TRBJ2-7, the full variable domain is DVKVTQSSRYLVKRTGEKVFLECVQDMDHENMFWYRQDPGLGLRLIYFSYDVKMKEKGDIPEGYSVSREKKERFSLILESASTNQTSMYLCASSGAGTPYEQYFGPGTRLTVT.

J is TRBJ1-1 and V is TRBV6-1; D possibly corresponds to TRBD1 (6 bases). CDR1 and CDR2 from the germline V gene are MNHNS and SASEGT. Trimming took 10 bases from V and 13 from J, leaving 25 bases between them. This CDR3 comprises 13 residues. Here the CDR3 DNA reads TGTGCCACCCTAAACACGGGACACACAACTTATTTCTTT. Translating it yields CATLNTGHTTYFF.

V and J are TRBV9 and TRBJ2-3; D uncertain. From germline, CDR1 is SGDLS and CDR2 YYNGEE. Deletions cut 3 bases from V and 0 bases from J, with 5 bases between. The CDR3 is 13 amino acids. For the CDR3, the DNA is TGTGCCAGCAGCGGAAAGAGCACAGATACGCAGTATTTT. This translates into CASSGKSTDTQYF.

The chain recombines TRBV10-3 with TRBJ1-1; TRBD1 agrees at 9 bases. This CDR3 contains 14 residues. V was pared by 8 bases and J by 0 bases, with 4 bases of the junction left unmatched. Per germline, CDR1 ENHRY and CDR2 SYGVKD. CDR3 in DNA: TGTGCCATCTTGACAGGGGGTCTGAACACTGAAGCTTTCTTT. It translates to CAILTGGLNTEAFF.

This chain connects TRBV19 to TRBJ2-1, with TRBD2 matching 7 bases. The CDR3 covers 16 residues. The germline CDR1 and CDR2 sequences are LNHDA and SQIVND (reference sequence). V shed 7 bases and J 0 bases; nucleotides not matched to a gene: 9. The CDR3 sequence is CASTLGGPGSYNEQFF. The CDR3 nucleotides read TGTGCCAGTACCCTGGGAGGGCCCGGCTCCTACAATGAGCAGTTCTTC.

This clone was seen ten or more times. The genes are TRBV4-3 and TRBJ2-7; weak D call: TRBD2 (5 bases). This CDR3 has 14 amino acids. Germline-derived CDR1 and CDR2 are LGHNA and YSLEER. Trimming stripped 1 base from V and 3 bases from J, with 10 bases between. CDR3 sequence (DNA): TGCGCCAGCAGCCAAGGGAGGCAGAGCTACGAGCAGTACTTC. This encodes CASSQGRQSYEQYF.

J is TRBJ1-2 and V is TRBV10-3, with 7 positions matching TRBD1. The germline CDR1 and CDR2 sequences are ENHRY and SYGVKD. The CDR3 is 14 amino acids. Trimming at V came to 8 bases and at J to 0 bases, leaving 6 bases not matched to a gene. CDR3: CAIGGQPTNYGYTF. The DNA of the CDR3 is TGTGCCATCGGGGGACAGCCGACTAACTATGGCTACACCTTC.

This sequence joins TRBV7-3 and TRBJ2-1; 12 nucleotides match TRBD2. CDR1 is SGHTA and CDR2 is FQGTGA in the germline V gene. J lost 6 bases, V lost 2 bases, and 5 bases had no gene match. This CDR3 comprises 16 residues. CDR3 DNA: TGTGCCAGCAGCTTACCCCGGACTAGCGGGGTCAATGAGCAGTTCTTC. As protein: CASSLPRTSGVNEQFF.

V gene TRBV2 combines with J gene TRBJ1-4; D is undetermined. This CDR3 has 12 amino acids. V gave up 6 bases and J gave up 5 bases, with 7 bases separating them. Per the germline V gene, CDR1 is SNHLY and CDR2 is FYNNEI. The CDR3 protein is CASSLINEKLFF. DNA for the CDR3: TGTGCCAGCAGCCTCATAAATGAAAAACTGTTTTTT.

The rearrangement links TRBV4-3 to TRBJ1-1; D uncertain. This CDR3 region has 16 residues. Trimming pared 0 bases from V and 0 bases from J, leaving 11 bases between. Germline V gene lookup returns CDR1 LGHNA and CDR2 YSLEER. CDR3 region: CASSQDETKMNTEAFF. DNA of the CDR3: TGCGCCAGCAGCCAAGATGAAACCAAAATGAACACTGAAGCTTTCTTT.

This clone turned up a few times. This chain links TRBV6-6 with TRBJ2-7; D is uncertain. The length of the CDR3 is 11 residues. Germline CDR1 and CDR2: MNHNY and SVGAGI (reference sequence). Between the trimmed V and J ends, which lost 5 bases and 7 bases, there was a span of 9 bases. CDR3 nucleotide sequence: TGTGCCAGCAGTACCCTACGGGAGCAGTACTTC. It encodes CASSTLREQYF.

The chain carries TRBV5-4 and TRBJ2-1; perhaps TRBD2 as D (6 bases). The CDR3 contains 15 residues. Germline-derived CDR1 and CDR2 are SGHNT and YYREEE (reference sequence). Trimming pared 0 bases from V and 7 bases from J, leaving 14 bases between. The CDR3 DNA follows: TGTGCCAGCAGCTTGGGTCCGGGAGAGGAGAATGAGCAGTTCTTC. Its translation is CASSLGPGEENEQFF.